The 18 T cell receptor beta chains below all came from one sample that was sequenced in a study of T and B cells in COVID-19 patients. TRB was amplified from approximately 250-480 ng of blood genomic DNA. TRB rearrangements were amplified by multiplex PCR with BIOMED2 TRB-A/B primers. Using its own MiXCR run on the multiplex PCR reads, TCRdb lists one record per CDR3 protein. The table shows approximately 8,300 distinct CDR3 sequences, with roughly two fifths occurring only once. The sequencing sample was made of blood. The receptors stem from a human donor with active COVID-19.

CDR3 amino acids: CARGTGANTGELFF. CDR3 nucleotide sequence: TGTGCCCGGGGGACAGGGGCCAACACCGGGGAGCTGTTTTTT. This chain connects TRBV6-5 to TRBJ2-2; TRBD1 matches at 10 bases. This CDR3 has 14 residues. CDR1 is MNHEY, CDR2 SVGAGI, per germline. The junction had 5 bases not matched to a gene; V was cut back by 11 bases and J by 2 bases.

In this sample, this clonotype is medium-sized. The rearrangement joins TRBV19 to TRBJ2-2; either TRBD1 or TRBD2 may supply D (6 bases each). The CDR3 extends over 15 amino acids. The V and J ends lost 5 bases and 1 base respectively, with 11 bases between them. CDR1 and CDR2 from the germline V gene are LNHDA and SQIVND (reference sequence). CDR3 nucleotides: TGTGCCAGTAGTGGCGGGACACTGAACACCGGGGAGCTGTTTTTT. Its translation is CASSGGTLNTGELFF.

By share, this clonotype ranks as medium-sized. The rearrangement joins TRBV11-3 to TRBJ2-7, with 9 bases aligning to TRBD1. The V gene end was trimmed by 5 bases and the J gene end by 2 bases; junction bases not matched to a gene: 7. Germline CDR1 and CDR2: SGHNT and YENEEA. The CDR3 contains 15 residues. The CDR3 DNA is TGTGCCAGCAGCCAGGGACAGGGTGGGCCCTACGAGCAGTACTTC. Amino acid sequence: CASSQGQGGPYEQYF.

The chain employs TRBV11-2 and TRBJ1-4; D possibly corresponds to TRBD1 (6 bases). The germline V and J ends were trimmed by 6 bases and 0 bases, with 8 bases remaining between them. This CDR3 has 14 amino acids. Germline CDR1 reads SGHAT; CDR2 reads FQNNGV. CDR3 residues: CASRGGTTNEKLFF. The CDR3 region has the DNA TGTGCCAGCAGAGGGGGGACAACTAATGAAAAACTGTTTTTT.

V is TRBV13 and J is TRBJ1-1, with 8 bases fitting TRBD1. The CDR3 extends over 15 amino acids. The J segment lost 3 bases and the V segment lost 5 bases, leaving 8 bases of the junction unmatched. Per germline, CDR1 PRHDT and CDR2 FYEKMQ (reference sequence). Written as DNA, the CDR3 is TGTGCCAGCAGCGCTAGGACAGGGCGGCACACTGAAGCTTTCTTT. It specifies CASSARTGRHTEAFF.

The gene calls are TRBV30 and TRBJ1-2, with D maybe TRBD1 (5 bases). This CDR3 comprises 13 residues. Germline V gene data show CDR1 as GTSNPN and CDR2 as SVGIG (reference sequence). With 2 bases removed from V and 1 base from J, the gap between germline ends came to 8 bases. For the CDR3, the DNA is TGTGCCTGGAGTTCGGGGGGTAACTATGGCTACACCTTC. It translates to CAWSSGGNYGYTF.

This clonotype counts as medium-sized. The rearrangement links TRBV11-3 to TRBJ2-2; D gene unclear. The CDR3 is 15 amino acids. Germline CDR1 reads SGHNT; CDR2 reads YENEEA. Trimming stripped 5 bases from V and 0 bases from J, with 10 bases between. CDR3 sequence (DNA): TGTGCCAGCAGCACTTCAGGCACGAACACCGGGGAGCTGTTTTTT. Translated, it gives CASSTSGTNTGELFF.

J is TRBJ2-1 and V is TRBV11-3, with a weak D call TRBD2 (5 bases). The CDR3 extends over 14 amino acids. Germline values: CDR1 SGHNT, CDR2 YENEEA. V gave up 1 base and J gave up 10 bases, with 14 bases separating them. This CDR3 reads CASSLGLTGGEQFF. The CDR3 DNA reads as TGTGCCAGCAGCTTAGGCCTAACGGGCGGGGAGCAGTTCTTC.

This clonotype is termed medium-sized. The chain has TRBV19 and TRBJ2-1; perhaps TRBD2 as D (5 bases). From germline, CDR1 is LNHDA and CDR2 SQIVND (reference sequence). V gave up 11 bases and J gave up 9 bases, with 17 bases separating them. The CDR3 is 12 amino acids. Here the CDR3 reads CAGSREGGEQFF. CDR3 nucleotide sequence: TGTGCCGGCTCTAGAGAGGGCGGTGAGCAGTTCTTC. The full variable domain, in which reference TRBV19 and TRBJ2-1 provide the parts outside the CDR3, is DGGITQSPKYLFRKEGQNVTLSCEQNLNHDAMYWYRQDPGQGLRLIYYSQIVNDFQKGDIAEGYSVSREKKESFPLTVTSAQKNPTAFYLCAGSREGGEQFFGPGTRLTVL.

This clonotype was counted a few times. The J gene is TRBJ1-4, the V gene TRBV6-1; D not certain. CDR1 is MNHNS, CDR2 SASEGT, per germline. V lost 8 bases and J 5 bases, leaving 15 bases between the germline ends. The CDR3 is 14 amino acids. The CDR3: CASDGGPANEKLFF. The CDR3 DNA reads TGTGCCAGCGACGGCGGGCCAGCAAATGAAAAACTGTTTTTT.

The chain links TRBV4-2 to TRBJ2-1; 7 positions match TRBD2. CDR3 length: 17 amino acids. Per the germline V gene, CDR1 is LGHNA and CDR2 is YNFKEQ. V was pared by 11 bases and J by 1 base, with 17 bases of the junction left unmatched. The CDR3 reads CASARGRGTTSYNEQFF. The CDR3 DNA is TGTGCCTCCGCAAGGGGTCGCGGGACTACATCCTACAATGAGCAGTTCTTC.

The CDR3 spells CASSSRLAGGQNYNEQFF. CDR3 in DNA: TGTGCCAGCAGTTCCCGGCTAGCGGGGGGGCAAAACTACAATGAGCAGTTCTTC. The chain employs TRBV12-3 or TRBV12-4 and TRBJ2-1; 12 bases map to TRBD2. V lost 4 bases, J lost 3 bases, and 10 bases stayed unmatched. The CDR3 loop spans 18 amino acids.

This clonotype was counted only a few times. This CDR3 is CAIRDSTGAGSTEAFF. The CDR3 bases are TGTGCCATCAGAGATTCCACAGGGGCGGGGAGCACTGAAGCTTTCTTT. The chain has TRBV10-3 and TRBJ1-1; 7 bases are shared with TRBD1. From germline, CDR1 is ENHRY and CDR2 SYGVKD. V lost 6 bases to trimming and J lost 4 bases; unmatched junction nucleotides: 14. This CDR3 spans 16 amino acids.

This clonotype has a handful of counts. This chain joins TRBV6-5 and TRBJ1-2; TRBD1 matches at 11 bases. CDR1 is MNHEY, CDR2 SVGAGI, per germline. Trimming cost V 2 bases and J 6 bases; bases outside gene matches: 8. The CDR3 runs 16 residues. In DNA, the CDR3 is TGTGCCAGCAGTTACCGAGAGGACAGGGGGCTCCATGGCTACACCTTC. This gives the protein CASSYREDRGLHGYTF.

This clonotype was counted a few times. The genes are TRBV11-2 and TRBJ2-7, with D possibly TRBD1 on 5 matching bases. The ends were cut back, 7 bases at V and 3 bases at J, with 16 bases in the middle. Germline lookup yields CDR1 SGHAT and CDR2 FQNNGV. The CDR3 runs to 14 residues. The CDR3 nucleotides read TGTGCCAGCAACCCGGACACAAACTTCTACGAGCAGTACTTC. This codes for CASNPDTNFYEQYF.

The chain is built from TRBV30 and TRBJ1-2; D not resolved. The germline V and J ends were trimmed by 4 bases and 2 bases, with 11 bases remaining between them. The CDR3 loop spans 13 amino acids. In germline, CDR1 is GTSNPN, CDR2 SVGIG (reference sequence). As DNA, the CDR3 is TGTGCCTGGAATACAGAGAGAAACTATGGCTACACCTTC. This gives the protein CAWNTERNYGYTF.

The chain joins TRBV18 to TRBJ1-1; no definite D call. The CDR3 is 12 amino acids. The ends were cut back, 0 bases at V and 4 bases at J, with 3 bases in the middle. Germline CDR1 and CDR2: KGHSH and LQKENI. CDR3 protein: CASSPPATEAFF. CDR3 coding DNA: TGTGCCAGCTCACCACCGGCCACTGAAGCTTTCTTT.

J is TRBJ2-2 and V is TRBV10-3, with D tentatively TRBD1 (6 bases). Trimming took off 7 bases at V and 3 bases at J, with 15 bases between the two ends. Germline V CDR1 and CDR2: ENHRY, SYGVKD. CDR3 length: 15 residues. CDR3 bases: TGTGCCATCACCTTGGGTCCAGGGGACACCGGGGAGCTGTTTTTT. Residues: CAITLGPGDTGELFF.